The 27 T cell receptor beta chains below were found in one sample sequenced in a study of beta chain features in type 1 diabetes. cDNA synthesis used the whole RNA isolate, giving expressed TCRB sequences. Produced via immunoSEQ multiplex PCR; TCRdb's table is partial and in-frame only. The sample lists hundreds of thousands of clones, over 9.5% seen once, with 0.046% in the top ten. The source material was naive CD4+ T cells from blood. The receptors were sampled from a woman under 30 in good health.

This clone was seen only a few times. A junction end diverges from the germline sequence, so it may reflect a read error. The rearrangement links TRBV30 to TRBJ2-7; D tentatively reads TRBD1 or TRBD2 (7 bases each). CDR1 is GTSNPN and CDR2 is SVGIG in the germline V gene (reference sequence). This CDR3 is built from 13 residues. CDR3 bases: TGTGCCGGGAGGGGGACAGCAACCTACGAGCAGTACTTC. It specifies CAGRGTATYEQYF.

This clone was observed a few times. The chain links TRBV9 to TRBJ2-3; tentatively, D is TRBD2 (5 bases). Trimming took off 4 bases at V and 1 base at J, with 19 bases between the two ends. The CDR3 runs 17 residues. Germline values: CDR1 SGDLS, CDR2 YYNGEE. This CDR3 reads CASSPMGRVAGTDTQYF. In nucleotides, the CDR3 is TGTGCCAGCAGCCCCATGGGGAGAGTCGCCGGCACAGATACGCAGTATTTT.

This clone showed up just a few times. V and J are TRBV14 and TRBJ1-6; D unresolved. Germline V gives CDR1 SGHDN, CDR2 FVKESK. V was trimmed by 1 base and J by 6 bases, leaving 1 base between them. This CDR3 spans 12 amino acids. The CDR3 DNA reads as TGTGCCAGCAGCCAAGCTAATTCACCCCTCCACTTT. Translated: CASSQANSPLHF.

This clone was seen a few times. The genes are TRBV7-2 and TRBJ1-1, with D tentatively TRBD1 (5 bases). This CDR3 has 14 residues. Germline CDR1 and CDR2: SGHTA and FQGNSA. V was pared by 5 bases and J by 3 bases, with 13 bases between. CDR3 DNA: TGTGCCAGCAGCACCACCCGGGGGGACACTGAAGCTTTCTTT. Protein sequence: CASSTTRGDTEAFF.

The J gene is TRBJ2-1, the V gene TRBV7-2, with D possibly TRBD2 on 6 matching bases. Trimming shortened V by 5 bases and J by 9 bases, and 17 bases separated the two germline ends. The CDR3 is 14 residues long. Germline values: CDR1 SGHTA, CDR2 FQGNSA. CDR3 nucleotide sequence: TGTGCCAGCAGCCCACCGGGGGTAAGGGGTGAGCAGTTCTTC. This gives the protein CASSPPGVRGEQFF.

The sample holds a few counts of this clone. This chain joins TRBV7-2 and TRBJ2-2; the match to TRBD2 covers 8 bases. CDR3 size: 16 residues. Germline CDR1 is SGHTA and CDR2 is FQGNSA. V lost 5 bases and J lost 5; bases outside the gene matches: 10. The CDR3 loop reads CASSAQGAGETGELFF. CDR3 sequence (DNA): TGTGCCAGCAGCGCCCAGGGAGCGGGAGAAACCGGGGAGCTGTTTTTT.

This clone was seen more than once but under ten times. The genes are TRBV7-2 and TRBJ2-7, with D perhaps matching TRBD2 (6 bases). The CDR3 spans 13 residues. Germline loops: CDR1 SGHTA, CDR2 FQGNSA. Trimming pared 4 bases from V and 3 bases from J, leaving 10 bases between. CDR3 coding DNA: TGTGCCAGCAGCTCGGGACTCTACTACGAGCAGTACGTC. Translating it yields CASSSGLYYEQYV.

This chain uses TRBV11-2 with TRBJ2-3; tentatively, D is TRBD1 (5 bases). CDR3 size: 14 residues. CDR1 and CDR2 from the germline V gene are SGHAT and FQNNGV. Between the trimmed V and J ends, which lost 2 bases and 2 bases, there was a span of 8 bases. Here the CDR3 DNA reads TGTGCCAGCAGCTTAAACAGGCACACAGATACGCAGTATTTT. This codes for CASSLNRHTDTQYF.

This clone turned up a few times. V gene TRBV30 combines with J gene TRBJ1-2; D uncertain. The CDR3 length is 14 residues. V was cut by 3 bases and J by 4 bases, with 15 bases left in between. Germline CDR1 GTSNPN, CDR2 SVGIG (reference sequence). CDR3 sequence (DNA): TGTGCCTGGAGAGTATGGGGAGGACGCTATGGCTACACCTTC. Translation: CAWRVWGGRYGYTF.

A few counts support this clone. CDR3 in DNA: TGTGCCAGCTCACCCACGCGGGGCACAGATACGCAGTATTTT. Translated, it gives CASSPTRGTDTQYF. This chain joins TRBV18 and TRBJ2-3; D might be TRBD2 (5 bases). Trimming shortened V by 3 bases and J by 1 base, and 8 bases separated the two germline ends. Per germline, CDR1 KGHSH and CDR2 LQKENI. The CDR3 has 14 amino acids. Complete variable domain (other parts from reference TRBV18 and TRBJ2-3): NAGVMQNPRHLVRRRGQEARLRCSPMKGHSHVYWYRQLPEEGLKFMVYLQKENIIDESGMPKERFSAEFPKEGPSILRIQQVVRGDSAAYFCASSPTRGTDTQYFGPGTRLTVL.

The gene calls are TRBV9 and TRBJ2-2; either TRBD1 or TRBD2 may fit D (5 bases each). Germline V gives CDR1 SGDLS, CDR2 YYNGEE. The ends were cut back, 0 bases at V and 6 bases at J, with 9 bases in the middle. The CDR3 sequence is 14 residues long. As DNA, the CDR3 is TGTGCCAGCAGCGTAGTGGGGGACGCCGGGGAGCTGTTTTTT. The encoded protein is CASSVVGDAGELFF.

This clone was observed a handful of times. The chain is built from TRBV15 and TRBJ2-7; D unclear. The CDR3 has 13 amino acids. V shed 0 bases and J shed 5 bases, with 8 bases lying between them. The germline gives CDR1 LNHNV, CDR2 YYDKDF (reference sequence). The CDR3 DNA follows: TGTGCCACCAGCAGAGAGCAGTCCCACGAGCAGTACGTC. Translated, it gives CATSREQSHEQYV.

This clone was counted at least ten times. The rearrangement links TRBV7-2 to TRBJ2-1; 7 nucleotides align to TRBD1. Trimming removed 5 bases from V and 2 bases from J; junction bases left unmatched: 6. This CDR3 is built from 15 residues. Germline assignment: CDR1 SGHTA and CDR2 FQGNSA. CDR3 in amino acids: CASSPGQLAYNEQFF. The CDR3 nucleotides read TGTGCCAGCAGCCCGGGACAGTTAGCCTACAATGAGCAGTTCTTC.

CDR3 nucleotide sequence: TGTGCCTGGAGTCTCCAGGACAGGGACACCGGGGAGCTGTTTTTT. The encoded protein is CAWSLQDRDTGELFF. V and J are TRBV30 and TRBJ2-2, with 8 bases lining up with TRBD1. The V and J ends lost 2 bases and 3 bases, in that order; junction bases with no gene match: 5. The CDR3 length is 15 residues. In germline, CDR1 is GTSNPN, CDR2 SVGIG (reference sequence). The full variable domain, completed using reference TRBV30 and TRBJ2-2, is SQTIHQWPATLVQPVGSPLSLECTVEGTSNPNLYWYRQAAGRGLQLLFYSVGIGQISSEVPQNLSASRPQDRQFILSSKKLLLSDSGFYLCAWSLQDRDTGELFFGEGSRLTVL.

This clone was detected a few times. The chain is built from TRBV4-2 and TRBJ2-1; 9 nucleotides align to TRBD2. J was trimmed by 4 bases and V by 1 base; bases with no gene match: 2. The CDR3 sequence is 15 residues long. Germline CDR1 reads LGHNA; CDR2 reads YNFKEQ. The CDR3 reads CASSQGSGGYNEQFF. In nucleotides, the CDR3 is TGTGCCAGCAGCCAAGGTAGCGGGGGATACAATGAGCAGTTCTTC.

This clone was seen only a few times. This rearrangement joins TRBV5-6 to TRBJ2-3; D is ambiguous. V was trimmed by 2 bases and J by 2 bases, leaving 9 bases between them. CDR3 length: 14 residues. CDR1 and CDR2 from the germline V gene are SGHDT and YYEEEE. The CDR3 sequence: CASSFTSTTDTQYF. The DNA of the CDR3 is TGTGCCAGCAGCTTTACGTCCACCACAGATACGCAGTATTTT.

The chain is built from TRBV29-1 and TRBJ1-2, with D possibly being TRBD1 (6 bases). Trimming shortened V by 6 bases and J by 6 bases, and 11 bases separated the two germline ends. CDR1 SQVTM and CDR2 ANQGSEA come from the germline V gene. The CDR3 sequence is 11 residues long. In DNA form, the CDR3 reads TGCAGCGTCAGGGGAGGTGATGGCTACACCTTC. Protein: CSVRGGDGYTF.

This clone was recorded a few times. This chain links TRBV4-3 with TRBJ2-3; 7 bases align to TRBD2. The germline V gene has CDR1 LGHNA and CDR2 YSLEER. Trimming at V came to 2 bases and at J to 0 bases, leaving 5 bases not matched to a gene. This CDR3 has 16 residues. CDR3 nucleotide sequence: TGCGCCAGCAGCCAACTACGGGGGGTGAGCACAGATACGCAGTATTTT. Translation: CASSQLRGVSTDTQYF.

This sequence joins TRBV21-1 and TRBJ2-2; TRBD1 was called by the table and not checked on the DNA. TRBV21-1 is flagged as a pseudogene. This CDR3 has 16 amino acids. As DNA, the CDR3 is TGTGCCAGCAGCCTCGACAGGTTTGGGAACACCGGGGAGCTGTTTTTT. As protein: CASSLDRFGNTGELFF.

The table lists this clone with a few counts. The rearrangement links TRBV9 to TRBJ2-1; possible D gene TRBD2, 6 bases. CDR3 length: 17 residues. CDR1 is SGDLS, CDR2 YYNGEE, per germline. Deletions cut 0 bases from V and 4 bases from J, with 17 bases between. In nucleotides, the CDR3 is TGTGCCAGCAGCGTAGCCTCCGGGGTAGCGGAGTACAATGAGCAGTTCTTC. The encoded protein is CASSVASGVAEYNEQFF.

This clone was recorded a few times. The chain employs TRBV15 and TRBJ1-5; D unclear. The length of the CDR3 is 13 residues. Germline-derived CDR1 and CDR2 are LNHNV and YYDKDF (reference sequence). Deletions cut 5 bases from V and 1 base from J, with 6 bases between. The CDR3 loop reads CATSGRSNQPQHF. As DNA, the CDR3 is TGTGCCACCAGCGGGAGGAGCAATCAGCCCCAGCATTTT. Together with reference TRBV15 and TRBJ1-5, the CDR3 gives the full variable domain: DAMVIQNPRYQVTQFGKPVTLSCSQTLNHNVMYWYQQKSSQAPKLLFHYYDKDFNNEADTPDNFQSRRPNTSFCFLDIRSPGLGDTAMYLCATSGRSNQPQHFGDGTRLSIL.

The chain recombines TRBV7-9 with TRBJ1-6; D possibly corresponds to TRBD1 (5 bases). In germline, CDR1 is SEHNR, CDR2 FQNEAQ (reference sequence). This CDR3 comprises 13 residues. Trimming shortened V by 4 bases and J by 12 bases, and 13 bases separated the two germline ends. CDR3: CASSWDEGLPLHF. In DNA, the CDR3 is TGTGCCAGCAGCTGGGACGAGGGACTACCCCTCCACTTT.

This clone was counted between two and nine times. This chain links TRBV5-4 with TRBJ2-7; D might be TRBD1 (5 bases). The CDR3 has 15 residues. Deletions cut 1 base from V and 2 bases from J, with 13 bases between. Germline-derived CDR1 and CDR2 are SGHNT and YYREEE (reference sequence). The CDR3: CASSLKATGAYEQYV. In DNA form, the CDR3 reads TGTGCCAGCAGCTTGAAAGCCACAGGCGCCTACGAGCAGTACGTC.

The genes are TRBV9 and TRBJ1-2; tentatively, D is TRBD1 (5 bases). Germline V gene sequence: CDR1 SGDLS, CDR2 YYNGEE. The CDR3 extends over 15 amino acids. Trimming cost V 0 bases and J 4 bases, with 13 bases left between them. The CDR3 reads CASSVGRPGTYGYTF. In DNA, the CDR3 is TGTGCCAGCAGCGTAGGAAGGCCAGGGACCTATGGCTACACCTTC.

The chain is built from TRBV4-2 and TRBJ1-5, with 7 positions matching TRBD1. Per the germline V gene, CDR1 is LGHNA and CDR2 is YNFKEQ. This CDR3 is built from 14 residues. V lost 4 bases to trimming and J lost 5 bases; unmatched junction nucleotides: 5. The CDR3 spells CASSLGQSDQPQHF. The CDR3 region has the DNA TGTGCCAGCAGCCTGGGACAGTCCGATCAGCCCCAGCATTTT.

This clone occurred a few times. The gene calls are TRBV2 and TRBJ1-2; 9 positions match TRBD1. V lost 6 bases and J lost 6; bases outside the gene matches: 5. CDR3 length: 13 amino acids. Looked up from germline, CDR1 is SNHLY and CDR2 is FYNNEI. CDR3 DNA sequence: TGTGCCAGCAGAGGGACAGGGAGGGATGGCTACACCTTC. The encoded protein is CASRGTGRDGYTF.

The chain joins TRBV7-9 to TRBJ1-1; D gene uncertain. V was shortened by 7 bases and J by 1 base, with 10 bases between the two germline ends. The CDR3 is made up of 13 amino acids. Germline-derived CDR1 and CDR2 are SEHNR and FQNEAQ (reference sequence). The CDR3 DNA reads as TGTGCCAGCAAGAAGACGGGGAACACTGAAGCTTTCTTT. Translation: CASKKTGNTEAFF.